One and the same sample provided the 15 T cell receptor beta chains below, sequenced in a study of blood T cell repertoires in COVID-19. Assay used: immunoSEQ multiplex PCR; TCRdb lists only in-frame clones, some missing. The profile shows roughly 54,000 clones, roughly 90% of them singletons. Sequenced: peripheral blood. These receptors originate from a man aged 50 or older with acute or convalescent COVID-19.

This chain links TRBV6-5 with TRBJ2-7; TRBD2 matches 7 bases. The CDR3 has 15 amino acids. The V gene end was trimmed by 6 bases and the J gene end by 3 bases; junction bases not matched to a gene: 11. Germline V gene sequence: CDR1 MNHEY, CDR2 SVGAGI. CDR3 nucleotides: TGTGCCAGCAGCGCGGGTGGCGGGAGTATCTACGAGCAGTACTTC. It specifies CASSAGGGSIYEQYF.

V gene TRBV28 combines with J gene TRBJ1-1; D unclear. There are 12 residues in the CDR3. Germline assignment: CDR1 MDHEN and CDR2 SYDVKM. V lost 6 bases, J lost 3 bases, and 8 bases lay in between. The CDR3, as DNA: TGTGCCAGCAGCCCCCTACACACTGAAGCTTTCTTT. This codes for CASSPLHTEAFF. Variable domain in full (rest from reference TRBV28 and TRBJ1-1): DVKVTQSSRYLVKRTGEKVFLECVQDMDHENMFWYRQDPGLGLRLIYFSYDVKMKEKGDIPEGYSVSREKKERFSLILESASTNQTSMYLCASSPLHTEAFFGQGTRLTVV.

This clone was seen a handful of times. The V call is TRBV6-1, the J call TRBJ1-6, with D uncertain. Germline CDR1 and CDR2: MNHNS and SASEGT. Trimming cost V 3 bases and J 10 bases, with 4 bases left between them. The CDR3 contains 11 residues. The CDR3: CASSDVSPLHF. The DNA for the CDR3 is TGTGCCAGCAGTGACGTGTCACCCCTCCACTTT.

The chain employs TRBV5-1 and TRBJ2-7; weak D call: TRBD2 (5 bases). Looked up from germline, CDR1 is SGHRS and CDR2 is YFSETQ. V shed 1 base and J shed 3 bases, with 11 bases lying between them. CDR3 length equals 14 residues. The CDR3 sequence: CASSLLVGNYEQYF. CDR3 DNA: TGCGCCAGCAGCTTGTTAGTCGGGAACTACGAGCAGTACTTC. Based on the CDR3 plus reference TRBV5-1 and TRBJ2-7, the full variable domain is KAGVTQTPRYLIKTRGQQVTLSCSPISGHRSVSWYQQTPGQGLQFLFEYFSETQRNKGNFPGRFSGRQFSNSRSEMNVSTLELGDSALYLCASSLLVGNYEQYFGPGTRLTVT.

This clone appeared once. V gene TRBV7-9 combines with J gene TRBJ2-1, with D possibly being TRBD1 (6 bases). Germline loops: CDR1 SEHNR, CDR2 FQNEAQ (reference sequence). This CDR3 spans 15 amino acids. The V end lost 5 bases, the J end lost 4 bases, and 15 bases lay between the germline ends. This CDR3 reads CASSEGDSPYNEQFF. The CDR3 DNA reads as TGTGCCAGCAGCGAGGGGGATTCCCCTTACAATGAGCAGTTCTTC. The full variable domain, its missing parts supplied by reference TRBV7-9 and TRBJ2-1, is DTGVSQNPRHKITKRGQNVTFRCDPISEHNRLYWYRQTLGQGPEFLTYFQNEAQLEKSRLLSDRFSAERPKGSFSTLEIQRTEQGDSAMYLCASSEGDSPYNEQFFGPGTRLTVL.

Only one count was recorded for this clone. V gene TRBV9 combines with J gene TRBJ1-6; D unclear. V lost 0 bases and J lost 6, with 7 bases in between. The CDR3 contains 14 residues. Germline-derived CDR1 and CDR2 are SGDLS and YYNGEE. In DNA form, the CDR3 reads TGTGCCAGCAGCGTAGGTCAGATTAATTCACCCCTCCACTTT. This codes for CASSVGQINSPLHF.

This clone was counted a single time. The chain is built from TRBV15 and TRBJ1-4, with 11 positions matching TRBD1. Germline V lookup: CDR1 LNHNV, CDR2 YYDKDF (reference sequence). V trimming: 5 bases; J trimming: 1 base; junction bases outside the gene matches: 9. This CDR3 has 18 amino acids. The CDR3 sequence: CATSARTGGGLTNEKLFF. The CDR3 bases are TGTGCCACCAGCGCAAGGACAGGGGGCGGACTAACTAATGAAAAACTGTTTTTT. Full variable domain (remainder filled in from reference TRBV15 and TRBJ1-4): DAMVIQNPRYQVTQFGKPVTLSCSQTLNHNVMYWYQQKSSQAPKLLFHYYDKDFNNEADTPDNFQSRRPNTSFCFLDIRSPGLGDTAMYLCATSARTGGGLTNEKLFFGSGTQLSVL.

CDR3 DNA: TGCAGCGGTCGACTAGCGGGAGCCGGGGAGCTGTTTTTT. Encoded protein: CSGRLAGAGELFF. This chain joins TRBV29-1 and TRBJ2-2; 12 bases fit TRBD2. CDR1 is SQVTM, CDR2 ANQGSEA, per germline. The J segment lost 6 bases and the V segment lost 7 bases, leaving 3 bases of the junction unmatched. The CDR3 length is 13 residues.

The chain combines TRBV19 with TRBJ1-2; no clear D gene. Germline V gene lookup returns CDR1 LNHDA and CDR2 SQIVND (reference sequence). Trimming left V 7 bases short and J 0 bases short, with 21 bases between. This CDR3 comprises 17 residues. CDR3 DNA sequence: TGTGCCAGTATCGCGAATTGGGGTGGAGGTTCTAACTATGGCTACACCTTC. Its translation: CASIANWGGGSNYGYTF.

This CDR3 reads CASSRARVTGELFF. CDR3 nucleotide sequence: TGTGCCAGCAGCCGAGCGCGGGTCACCGGGGAGCTGTTTTTT. This chain joins TRBV11-3 and TRBJ2-2; D perhaps matches TRBD2 (5 bases). The CDR3 runs 14 residues. Germline V gene lookup returns CDR1 SGHNT and CDR2 YENEEA. Trimming took off 5 bases at V and 4 bases at J, with 11 bases between the two ends.

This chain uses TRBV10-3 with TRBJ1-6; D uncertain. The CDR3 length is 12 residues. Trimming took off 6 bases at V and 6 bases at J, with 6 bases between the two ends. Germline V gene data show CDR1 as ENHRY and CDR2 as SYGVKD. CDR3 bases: TGTGCCATCAGAGAAGCTAATTCACCCCTCCACTTT. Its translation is CAIREANSPLHF.

The CDR3 sequence is CASSPQRGNTGELFF. DNA for the CDR3: TGTGCCAGCAGCCCACAGCGGGGAAACACCGGGGAGCTGTTTTTT. This sequence joins TRBV7-6 and TRBJ2-2, with 7 bases identical to TRBD2. Per germline, CDR1 SGHVS and CDR2 FNYEAQ. The V gene end was trimmed by 5 bases and the J gene end by 2 bases; junction bases not matched to a gene: 5. The CDR3 has 15 amino acids.

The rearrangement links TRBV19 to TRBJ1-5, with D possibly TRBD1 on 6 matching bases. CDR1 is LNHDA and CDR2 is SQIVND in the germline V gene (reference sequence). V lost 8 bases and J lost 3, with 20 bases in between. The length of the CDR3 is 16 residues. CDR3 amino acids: CASGLSRDKDNQPQHF. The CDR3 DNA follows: TGTGCCAGTGGCCTCTCCCGGGACAAGGACAATCAGCCCCAGCATTTT.

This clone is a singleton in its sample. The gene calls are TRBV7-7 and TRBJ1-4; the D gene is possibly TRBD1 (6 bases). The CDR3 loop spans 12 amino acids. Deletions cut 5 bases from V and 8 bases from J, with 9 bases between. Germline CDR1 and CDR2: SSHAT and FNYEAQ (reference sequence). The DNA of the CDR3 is TGTGCCAGCAGCCAAACAGGGGAAAAACTGTTTTTT. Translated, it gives CASSQTGEKLFF.

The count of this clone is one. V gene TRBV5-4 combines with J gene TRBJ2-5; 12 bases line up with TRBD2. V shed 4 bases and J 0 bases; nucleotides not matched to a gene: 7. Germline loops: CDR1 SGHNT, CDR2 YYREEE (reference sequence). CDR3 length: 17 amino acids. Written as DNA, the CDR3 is TGTGCCAGCAGCCCCACCCTAGCGGGGGGGTACCAAGAGACCCAGTACTTC. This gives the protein CASSPTLAGGYQETQYF.